This T cell receptor beta chain was obtained from a study of PD-L1 blockade in urothelial cancer. Looking at the study overall: Patients commenced atezolizumab in about 2014, and it was given at 1,200 mg intravenously every 3 weeks. Study-wide results and caveats: Larger 3-week expansion of tumor-associated blood clones was seen in durable-benefit patients.

Stated time point: pretreatment peripheral blood. TCRdb's copy holds only in-frame clones and misses some; the assay was immunoSEQ multiplex PCR. Altogether 40,000 to 55,000 clones are present, about 86% being singletons, with the ten largest covering about 20%. Germline CDR1 and CDR2: MNHEY and SMNVEV (reference sequence). Trimming cost V 5 bases and J 4 bases, with 17 bases left between them. The CDR3 sequence is 15 residues long. As concerns this clone: Antigen: not known.

The sequencing used PBMCs, collected around atezolizumab (anti-PD-L1) treatment. The origin of this receptor is a man between 60 and 75 years old with urothelial cancer. This chain connects TRBV27 to TRBJ1-1, with no clear D. CDR3 nucleotide sequence: TGTGCCAGCAGTAAGATACTCGGTGGAGGCACTGAAGCTTTCTTT. This codes for CASSKILGGGTEAFF.